This TCR beta chain is from a study of PD-1 blockade in classical Hodgkin lymphoma. With no exception, relapse followed autologous stem cell transplantation in all patients, and brentuximab vedotin exposure varied. The CDR3 contains 14 residues. V shed 1 base and J shed 3 bases, with 9 bases lying between them. Looked up from germline, CDR1 is SEHNR and CDR2 is FQNEAQ (reference sequence). Some clones are missing from TCRdb's copy, which holds only in-frame ones; the method was immunoSEQ multiplex PCR. Here the sample spans approximately 58,000 clones, 80% to 95% being singletons. Sequenced here: peripheral blood mononuclear cells (PBMCs), sampled before the second cycle of nivolumab. This receptor was identified in a human donor with classical Hodgkin lymphoma. The chain has TRBV7-9 and TRBJ1-1; D is unclear. The CDR3 sequence is CASSLGVLYTEAFF. The CDR3 DNA is TGTGCCAGCAGCTTAGGGGTCCTTTACACTGAAGCTTTCTTT.